A selection of T cell receptor beta chains follows, all from one sample in a study of CD8 T cells in Susac syndrome. One entry per CDR3 protein, called by TCRdb with MiXCR from the immunoSEQ multiplex PCR reads. This sample has more than 95,000 distinct CDR3 sequences; about 93% occur once, and the top ten carry approximately 0.2%. The sequenced sample was CD8+ T cells from PBMCs. The receptors stem from a human donor with Susac syndrome. CDR3s include the opening cysteine and the closing phenylalanine or tryptophan.

v_call	j_call	cdr3_length	cdr3_aa
TRBV27	TRBJ2-3	15	CASSLYGVRADTQYF
TRBV4-2	TRBJ2-1	16	CASSPRTSGRFDEQFF
TRBV28	TRBJ1-1	16	CASSLRGTLMNTEAFF
TRBV6-5	TRBJ2-5	15	CASSATLAGQETQYF
TRBV20-1	TRBJ2-7	15	CSASPGTSGSYEQYF
TRBV12-3/TRBV12-4	TRBJ1-3	20	CASRKRTTRYLRNSGNTIYF
TRBV24-1	TRBJ2-2	15	CATSEGGRDTGELFF
TRBV6-2/TRBV6-3	TRBJ2-1	13	CASQYEEYNEQFF
TRBV30	TRBJ1-1	13	CAWSVEGNTEAFF
TRBV4-1	TRBJ2-3	16	CASSQGPGTSTDTQYF
TRBV29-1	TRBJ2-1	15	CSVEDQRDLPNEQFF
TRBV27	TRBJ2-1	15	CASSFPRASYNEQFF
TRBV6-2/TRBV6-3	TRBJ2-7	15	CASSPPTSGSVEQYF
TRBV7-9	TRBJ1-2	12	CASSLGDYGYTF
TRBV7-9	TRBJ1-5	12	CASSLVGQPQHF
TRBV4-3	TRBJ2-1	17	CASSQELDREVYNEQFF
TRBV6-6	TRBJ2-2	13	CASTQAEAGELFF
TRBV30	TRBJ2-3	15	CAWILSGGGRDTQYF
TRBV11-2	TRBJ2-1	15	CASSDSGRRYNEQFF
TRBV10-3	TRBJ1-1	12	CASGGGNTEAFF
TRBV12-3/TRBV12-4	TRBJ2-3	15	CASIQGLAGTDTQYF
TRBV5-6	TRBJ2-7	12	CASSAGSSEQYF
TRBV7-2	TRBJ2-7	14	CASSWAGEHYEQYF
TRBV13	TRBJ2-5	15	CASSLWGEKGETQYF
TRBV20-1	TRBJ2-7	12	CSVRDRSYEQYF
TRBV13	TRBJ2-3	16	CASSTKREDSTDTQYF
TRBV6-6	TRBJ2-2	16	CASSPDQTLVTGELFF
TRBV5-4	TRBJ2-5	15	CASSPAWGDQETQYF
TRBV29-1	TRBJ2-7	14	CSAQIGGATYEQYF
TRBV9	TRBJ2-7	14	CASSQGTSGSEQYF
TRBV9	TRBJ2-3	15	CASSVWDSLTDTQYF
TRBV20-1	TRBJ1-2	15	CSARDGPRLNYGYTF
TRBV2	TRBJ1-2	13	CASSDGLSYGYTF
TRBV7-9	TRBJ2-1	13	CASSNSVTNEQFF
TRBV4-3	TRBJ2-7	13	CASSQELAYEQYF
TRBV27	TRBJ2-2	16	CASSHLRDTNTGELFF
TRBV27	TRBJ2-7	14	CASSPYRGHYEQYF
TRBV6-6	TRBJ2-3	14	CASSYSEGTDTQYF